The source of this T cell receptor beta chain is a study of blood T cell repertoires in COVID-19. This clone was seen only a few times. Between the trimmed V and J ends, which lost 10 bases and 5 bases, there was a span of 14 bases. The CDR3 has 13 amino acids. Per germline, CDR1 KGHDR and CDR2 SFDVKD. Repertoires were generated with immunoSEQ multiplex PCR, while TCRdb's copy carries only in-frame clones and drops some. The sample contains approximately 220,000 clones, about 80% of which appear only once. The sample taken for sequencing was peripheral blood. The J gene is TRBJ1-5, the V gene TRBV24-1; no reliable D call. The source is a woman aged 60-70 years with acute or convalescent COVID-19. The CDR3 DNA reads as TGTGCCACTATACCACATCTTTATCAGCCCCAGCATTTT. Its translation: CATIPHLYQPQHF.